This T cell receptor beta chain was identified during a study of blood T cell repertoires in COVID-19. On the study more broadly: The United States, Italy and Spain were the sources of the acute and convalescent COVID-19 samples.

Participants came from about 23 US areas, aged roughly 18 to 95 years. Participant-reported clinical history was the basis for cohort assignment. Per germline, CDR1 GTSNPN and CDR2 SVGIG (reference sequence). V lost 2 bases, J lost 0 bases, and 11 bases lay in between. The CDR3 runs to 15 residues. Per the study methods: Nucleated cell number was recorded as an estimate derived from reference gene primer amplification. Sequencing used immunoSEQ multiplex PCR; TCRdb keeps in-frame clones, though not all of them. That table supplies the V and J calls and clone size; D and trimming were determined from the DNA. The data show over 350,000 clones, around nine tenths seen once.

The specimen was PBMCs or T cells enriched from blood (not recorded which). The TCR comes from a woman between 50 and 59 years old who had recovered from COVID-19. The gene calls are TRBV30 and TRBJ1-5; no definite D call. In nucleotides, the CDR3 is TGTGCCTGGAGTACCCGCGGCCTTAGCAATCAGCCCCAGCATTTT. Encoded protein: CAWSTRGLSNQPQHF.